These 5 T cell receptor beta chains originate from one sample sequenced in a study of blood T cell repertoires in COVID-19. Sequenced by immunoSEQ multiplex PCR; TCRdb stores in-frame clones only, minus some. The table includes 390,000 or so clones, around 89% detected once. The sample consisted of peripheral blood. The receptors derive from a woman in her 30s with COVID-19, enrolled during active disease.

This clone was seen a single time. V usage is TRBV5-1 and J usage is TRBJ1-1; no reliable D call. Per the germline V gene, CDR1 is SGHRS and CDR2 is YFSETQ. V was cut by 0 bases and J by 0 bases, with 15 bases left in between. This CDR3 is built from 17 residues. CDR3 loop: CASSLEGGGLMNTEAFF. CDR3 in DNA: TGCGCCAGCAGCTTGGAAGGTGGAGGGCTTATGAACACTGAAGCTTTCTTT.

V usage is TRBV18 and J usage is TRBJ2-7; a possible D gene is TRBD1 (7 bases). The V gene's germline CDR1 is KGHSH and CDR2 LQKENI. V was shortened by 2 bases and J by 1 base, with 12 bases between the two germline ends. This CDR3 region has 15 residues. The CDR3 DNA is TGTGCCAGCTCACCAGGAGGGGGCGGGTCCTACGAGCAGTACTTC. Translation gives CASSPGGGGSYEQYF. Supplemented by reference TRBV18 and TRBJ2-7, the full variable domain reads NAGVMQNPRHLVRRRGQEARLRCSPMKGHSHVYWYRQLPEEGLKFMVYLQKENIIDESGMPKERFSAEFPKEGPSILRIQQVVRGDSAAYFCASSPGGGGSYEQYFGPGTRLTVT.

The gene calls are TRBV21-1 and TRBJ1-4; the D segment call TRBD1 is taken from the table without a DNA check. TRBV21-1 is marked as a pseudogene. CDR3 length equals 19 residues. The CDR3 nucleotides are TGTGCCAGCAGCAAATGTAAAAAGGACAGGGGCCTTCGGACAGAAAAACTGTTTTTT. Residues: CASSKCKKDRGLRTEKLFF.

This clone has a single count. This chain uses TRBV3-1 (or the pseudogene TRBV3-2) with TRBJ2-7, with 11 positions matching TRBD1. Germline CDR1 reads LGHDT; CDR2 reads YNNKEL (reference sequence). The CDR3 extends over 17 amino acids. Trimming cost V 2 bases and J 1 base; bases outside gene matches: 7. CDR3 bases: TGTGCCAGCAGCCAACGCGCCGGGACAGGGGGGTCCTACGAGCAGTACGTC. Its protein product is CASSQRAGTGGSYEQYV.

In nucleotides, the CDR3 is TGTGCCGGCCGGGACAAGGGCCAAGAGACCCAGTACTTC. It yields the protein CAGRDKGQETQYF. The chain joins TRBV5-4 to TRBJ2-5, with D perhaps matching TRBD1 (6 bases). Germline V CDR1 and CDR2: SGHNT, YYREEE (reference sequence). The CDR3 has 13 residues. Trimming stripped 10 bases from V and 1 base from J, with 14 bases between.